What follows are 19 T cell receptor beta chains derived from one specimen sequenced in a study of blood T cell repertoires in COVID-19. The method was immunoSEQ multiplex PCR; TCRdb's version includes in-frame clones alone and lacks a portion of them. The sample holds roughly 67,000 clones; approximately 93% are singletons and the top ten take about 2.6%. The source material was peripheral blood. The source is an older man with active COVID-19.

Only one count was recorded for this clone. V is TRBV6-5 and J is TRBJ2-2, with D maybe TRBD1 (5 bases). Germline V gene lookup returns CDR1 MNHEY and CDR2 SVGAGI. CDR3 length equals 14 residues. V gave up 7 bases and J gave up 1 base, with 10 bases separating them. The CDR3 protein is CASTGQGNTGELFF. The CDR3 nucleotides read TGTGCCAGCACCGGGCAGGGGAACACCGGGGAGCTGTTTTTT.

The V call is TRBV19, the J call TRBJ1-1; D gene ambiguous. V was clipped by 3 bases and J by 4 bases, with 9 bases between them. The germline gives CDR1 LNHDA, CDR2 SQIVND (reference sequence). CDR3 length equals 13 residues. The CDR3 nucleotides are TGTGCCAGTAGTATGGGTCAGGCCACTGAAGCTTTCTTT. This gives the protein CASSMGQATEAFF.

V is TRBV2 and J is TRBJ2-7, with D possibly being TRBD1 (6 bases). CDR1 and CDR2 from the germline V gene are SNHLY and FYNNEI. The CDR3 runs 12 residues. Deletions cut 4 bases from V and 5 bases from J, with 9 bases between. CDR3 sequence (DNA): TGTGCCAGCAGTGTTAGGGGGAACGAGCAGTACGTC. It codes for CASSVRGNEQYV.

This chain links TRBV5-1 with TRBJ2-2; 10 bases match TRBD1. The V segment lost 6 bases and the J segment 4 bases; nucleotides outside the gene matches: 6. The CDR3 is made up of 15 amino acids. The germline gives CDR1 SGHRS, CDR2 YFSETQ. For the CDR3, the DNA is TGCGCCAGCACAACCGGGACAGGGGTCACCGGGGAGCTGTTTTTT. Translation gives CASTTGTGVTGELFF.

The chain joins TRBV19 to TRBJ2-1; 12 bases are a match to TRBD2. Germline V CDR1 and CDR2: LNHDA, SQIVND (reference sequence). The CDR3 totals 19 residues. The junction had 8 bases not matched to a gene; V was cut back by 2 bases and J by 0 bases. CDR3 in DNA: TGTGCCAGTAGTATATCGGGACTAGCGGGCCAAAACTCCTACAATGAGCAGTTCTTC. It is translated as CASSISGLAGQNSYNEQFF.

The chain employs TRBV18 and TRBJ2-7; D unclear. Trimming cost V 10 bases and J 2 bases, with 21 bases left between them. The CDR3 has 15 residues. Germline loops: CDR1 KGHSH, CDR2 LQKENI. CDR3 loop: CAILDGTAIAYEQYV. In DNA form, the CDR3 reads TGTGCCATTCTTGACGGAACAGCTATAGCCTACGAGCAGTACGTC.

The CDR3: CASSPEGDTSPLHF. CDR3 coding DNA: TGTGCCAGCAGCCCAGAGGGGGATACGTCACCCCTCCACTTT. The chain couples TRBV7-9 to TRBJ1-6; tentatively, D is TRBD1 (6 bases). Per germline, CDR1 SEHNR and CDR2 FQNEAQ (reference sequence). Trimming removed 5 bases at V and 10 bases at J, with 15 bases between. The length of the CDR3 is 14 residues.

Details on this clone: In the same sample, other DNA sequences code for this CDR3. J is TRBJ1-5 and V is TRBV2, with D tentatively TRBD1 (6 bases). Trimming shortened V by 2 bases and J by 4 bases, and 9 bases separated the two germline ends. The CDR3 runs to 14 residues. Germline loops: CDR1 SNHLY, CDR2 FYNNEI. CDR3 in amino acids: CASSETGFNQPQHF. As DNA, the CDR3 is TGTGCCAGCAGTGAAACAGGGTTTAATCAGCCCCAGCATTTT.

The genes are TRBV9 and TRBJ2-5; TRBD2 matches at 10 bases. The CDR3 is 15 residues long. The V gene's germline CDR1 is SGDLS and CDR2 YYNGEE. Trimming at V came to 3 bases and at J to 5 bases, leaving 7 bases not matched to a gene. CDR3 amino acids: CASSAGLASSETQYF. CDR3 nucleotide sequence: TGTGCCAGCAGCGCGGGACTAGCGAGTTCCGAGACCCAGTACTTC.

J is TRBJ2-1 and V is TRBV11-2; possibly TRBD2 for D (6 bases). The V end lost 5 bases, the J end lost 3 bases, and 14 bases lay between the germline ends. Germline CDR1 reads SGHAT; CDR2 reads FQNNGV. This CDR3 comprises 15 residues. CDR3 sequence: CASSAWGENYNEQFF. DNA of the CDR3: TGTGCCAGCAGCGCCTGGGGGGAGAACTACAATGAGCAGTTCTTC.

V is TRBV10-2 and J is TRBJ2-7, with a weak D call TRBD1 (6 bases). The CDR3 contains 16 residues. Trimming cost V 0 bases and J 7 bases, with 19 bases left between them. CDR1 and CDR2 (germline): WSHSY, SAAADI. The CDR3 bases are TGCGCCAGCAGTGAGTCCCGGACAGCCTTCTCGGGGGAGCAGTACGTC. The encoded protein is CASSESRTAFSGEQYV.

In this sample, this clone turned up a few times. The chain combines TRBV6-2 or TRBV6-3 with TRBJ1-2; TRBD1 is a possible D gene (5 bases). Germline V lookup: CDR1 MNHEY, CDR2 SVGEGT. Between the trimmed V and J ends, which lost 5 bases and 8 bases, there was a span of 12 bases. This CDR3 is 12 amino acids long. CDR3 coding DNA: TGTGCCAGCAGTAACCAGGGAAAAGGCTACACCTTC. This codes for CASSNQGKGYTF.

This clone showed up just a few times. The chain is built from TRBV7-8 and TRBJ1-2; D perhaps matches TRBD1 (5 bases). The CDR3 contains 13 residues. Trimming cost V 5 bases and J 7 bases, with 14 bases left between them. Germline values: CDR1 SGHVS, CDR2 FQNEAQ. This CDR3 is CASSPQALGGYTF. The CDR3, as DNA: TGTGCCAGCAGCCCACAGGCTCTGGGTGGCTACACCTTC.

This clone was seen only once. The J gene is TRBJ2-7, the V gene TRBV6-6; TRBD2 matches at 11 bases. Germline V gene sequence: CDR1 MNHNY, CDR2 SVGAGI (reference sequence). The V segment lost 5 bases and the J segment 2 bases; nucleotides outside the gene matches: 5. The CDR3 contains 15 residues. CDR3 coding DNA: TGTGCCAGCAGTATCCTAGCGGGGGGTACCTACGAGCAGTACTTC. This gives the protein CASSILAGGTYEQYF.

The gene calls are TRBV2 and TRBJ2-6; the match to TRBD1 covers 9 bases. J gave up 3 bases and V 8 bases, and 8 bases lay outside the gene matches. The CDR3 is made up of 16 amino acids. Germline CDR1 SNHLY, CDR2 FYNNEI. The CDR3 DNA follows: TGTGCCAGCGGGAGACAGGGGGGATTTGGGGCCAACGTCCTGACTTTC. It encodes CASGRQGGFGANVLTF.

The chain is built from TRBV7-7 and TRBJ2-3, with a possible D match to TRBD1 (5 bases). This CDR3 spans 14 amino acids. Trimming removed 2 bases at V and 0 bases at J, with 6 bases between. Germline assignment: CDR1 SSHAT and CDR2 FNYEAQ (reference sequence). CDR3 region: CASSLQGSTDTQYF. CDR3 sequence (DNA): TGTGCCAGCAGCTTACAGGGTAGCACAGATACGCAGTATTTT.

The chain links TRBV12-3 or TRBV12-4 to TRBJ1-4; D perhaps matches TRBD1 (6 bases). V dropped 10 bases and J dropped 4 bases, with 13 bases sitting between them. This CDR3 contains 13 residues. This chain's CDR3 is CATRGHNNEKLFF. The CDR3 DNA follows: TGTGCCACCAGGGGCCATAATAATGAAAAACTGTTTTTT.

The chain uses TRBV6-2 or TRBV6-3 and TRBJ1-6; D is possibly TRBD1 (6 bases). The ends were cut back, 2 bases at V and 6 bases at J, with 8 bases in the middle. There are 14 residues in the CDR3. Germline assignment: CDR1 MNHEY and CDR2 SVGEGT. The CDR3 DNA sequence: TGTGCCAGCAGTTACGCAGGGGCTAATTCACCCCTCCACTTT. Amino acids: CASSYAGANSPLHF.

CDR3 sequence reads: CASSPQLLTGHRNYGYTF. Written as DNA, the CDR3 is TGTGCCAGCTCACCCCAACTCCTGACAGGGCACCGTAACTATGGCTACACCTTC. This rearrangement joins TRBV18 to TRBJ1-2; 7 bases line up with TRBD1. The CDR3 is made up of 18 amino acids. Trimming took 3 bases from V and 1 from J; bases not matched to a gene: 14. Germline-derived CDR1 and CDR2 are KGHSH and LQKENI.